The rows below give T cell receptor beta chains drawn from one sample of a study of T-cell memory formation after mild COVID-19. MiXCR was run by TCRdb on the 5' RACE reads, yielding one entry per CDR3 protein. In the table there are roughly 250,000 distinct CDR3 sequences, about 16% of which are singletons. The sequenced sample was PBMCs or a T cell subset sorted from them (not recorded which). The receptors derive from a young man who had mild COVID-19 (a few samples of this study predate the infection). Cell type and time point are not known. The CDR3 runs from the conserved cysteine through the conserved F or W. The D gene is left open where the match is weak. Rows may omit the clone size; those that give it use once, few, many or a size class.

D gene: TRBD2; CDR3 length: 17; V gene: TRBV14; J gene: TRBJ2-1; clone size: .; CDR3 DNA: TGTGCCAGCAGCCCCCTAGGCAAGCGGGGGCCCCAGGATGAGCAGTTCTTC; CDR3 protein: CASSPLGKRGPQDEQFF
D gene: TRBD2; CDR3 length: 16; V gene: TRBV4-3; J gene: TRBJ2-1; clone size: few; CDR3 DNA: TGCGCCAGCAGCCAAGGGCCGGCTAGCGGATACAATGAGCAGTTCTTC; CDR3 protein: CASSQGPASGYNEQFF
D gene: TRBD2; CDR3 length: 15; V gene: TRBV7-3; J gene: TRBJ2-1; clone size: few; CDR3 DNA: TGTGCCAGCAGCCTGTCCGGGACTAGCGGGGGTGAGCAGTTCTTC; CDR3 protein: CASSLSGTSGGEQFF
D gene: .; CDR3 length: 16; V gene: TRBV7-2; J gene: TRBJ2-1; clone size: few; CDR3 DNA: TGTGCCAGCAGCTCCATGACGCCTAGGGGGGACAATGAGCAGTTCTTC; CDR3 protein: CASSSMTPRGDNEQFF
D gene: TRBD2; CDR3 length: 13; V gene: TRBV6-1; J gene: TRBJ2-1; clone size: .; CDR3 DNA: TGTGCCAGCCTTCGGGGGGGACGGAATGAGCAGTTCTTC; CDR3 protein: CASLRGGRNEQFF
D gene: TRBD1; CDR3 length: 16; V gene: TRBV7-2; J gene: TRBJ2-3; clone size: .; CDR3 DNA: TGTGCCAGCAGCCCTGACAGGGCCCGAAGCACAGATACGCAGTATTTT; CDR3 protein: CASSPDRARSTDTQYF
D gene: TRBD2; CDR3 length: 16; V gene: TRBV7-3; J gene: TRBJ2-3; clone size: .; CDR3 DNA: TGTGCCAGCAGCTTAGTTAGCGGGGGGACAGTGGATACGCAGTATTTT; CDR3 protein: CASSLVSGGTVDTQYF
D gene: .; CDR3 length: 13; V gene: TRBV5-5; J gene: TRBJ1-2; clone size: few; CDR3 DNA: TGTGCCAGCAGCTTGTCCGCAGCTGGGGGCTACACCTTC; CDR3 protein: CASSLSAAGGYTF
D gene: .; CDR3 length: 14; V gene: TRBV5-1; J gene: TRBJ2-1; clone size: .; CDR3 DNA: TGCGCCAGCAGCTTGCGTAGGGGAGATGGTGAGCAGTTCTTC; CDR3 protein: CASSLRRGDGEQFF
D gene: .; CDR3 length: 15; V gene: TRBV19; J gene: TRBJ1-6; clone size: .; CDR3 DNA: TGTGCCAGTAGGACAGGCGCTTACCATAATTCACCCCTCCACTTT; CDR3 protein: CASRTGAYHNSPLHF
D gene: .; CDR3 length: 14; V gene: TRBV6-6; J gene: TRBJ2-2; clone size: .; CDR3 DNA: TGTGCCAGCAGTTCGGACCGAGTAACCGGGGAGCTGTTTTTT; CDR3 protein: CASSSDRVTGELFF
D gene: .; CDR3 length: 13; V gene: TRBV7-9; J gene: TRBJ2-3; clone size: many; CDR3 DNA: TGTGCCAGCAGCTTAGTCATCGGAGATACGCAGTATTTT; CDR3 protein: CASSLVIGDTQYF
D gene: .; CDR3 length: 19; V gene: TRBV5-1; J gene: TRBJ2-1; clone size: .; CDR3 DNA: TGCGCCAGCAGCTTGGCCACTGGGCCCCCCTCACAGTGGGGGAATGAGCAGTTCTTC; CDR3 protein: CASSLATGPPSQWGNEQFF
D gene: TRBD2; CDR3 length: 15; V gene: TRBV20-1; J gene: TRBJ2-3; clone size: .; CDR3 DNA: TGCAGTGCTAGACCGGGACTAGCGGCTACAGATACGCAGTATTTT; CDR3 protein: CSARPGLAATDTQYF
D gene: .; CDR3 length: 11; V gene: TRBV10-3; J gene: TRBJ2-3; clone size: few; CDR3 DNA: TGTGCCATCAGTAATACAGATACGCAGTATTTT; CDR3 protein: CAISNTDTQYF
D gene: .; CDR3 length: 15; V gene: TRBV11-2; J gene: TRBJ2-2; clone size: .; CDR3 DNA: TGTGCCAGCAGAAACCCGGGCCCCAACACCGGGGAGCTGTTTTTT; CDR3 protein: CASRNPGPNTGELFF
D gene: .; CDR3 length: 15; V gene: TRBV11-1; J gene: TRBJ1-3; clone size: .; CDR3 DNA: TGTGCCAGCAGCTCCCAGGACAAATCTGGAAACACCATATATTTT; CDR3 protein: CASSSQDKSGNTIYF
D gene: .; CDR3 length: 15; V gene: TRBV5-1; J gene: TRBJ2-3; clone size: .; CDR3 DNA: TGCGCCAGTCTCGAAGGCAGTGCGAACGCAGATACGCAGTATTTT; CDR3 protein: CASLEGSANADTQYF
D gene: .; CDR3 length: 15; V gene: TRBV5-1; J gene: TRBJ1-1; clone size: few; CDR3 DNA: TGCGCCAGCTTCTTGGAATCGGGGGGCGACACTGAAGCTTTCTTT; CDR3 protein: CASFLESGGDTEAFF
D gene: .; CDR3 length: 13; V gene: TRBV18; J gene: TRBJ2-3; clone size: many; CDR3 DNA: TGTGCCAGCTCACCACTTAGCACAGATACGCAGTATTTT; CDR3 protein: CASSPLSTDTQYF
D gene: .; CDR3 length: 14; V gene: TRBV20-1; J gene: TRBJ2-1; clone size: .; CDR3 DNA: TGCAGTGCTAGGGATCCTAGCAGAAGCGATGAGCAGTTCTTC; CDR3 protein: CSARDPSRSDEQFF
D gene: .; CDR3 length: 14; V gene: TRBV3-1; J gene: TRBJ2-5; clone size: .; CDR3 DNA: TGTGCCAGCAGCCAAGAGGGATCAGTAGTGACCCAGTACTTC; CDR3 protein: CASSQEGSVVTQYF
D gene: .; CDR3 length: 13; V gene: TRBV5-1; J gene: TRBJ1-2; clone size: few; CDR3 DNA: TGCGCCAGCAGCCTACGGGAGGGCCGTGGCTACACCTTC; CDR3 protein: CASSLREGRGYTF
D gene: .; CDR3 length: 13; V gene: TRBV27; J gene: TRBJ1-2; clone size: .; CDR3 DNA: TGTGCCAGCAGTTCCCAGTCGCTGGGTGGCTACACCTTC; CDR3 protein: CASSSQSLGGYTF
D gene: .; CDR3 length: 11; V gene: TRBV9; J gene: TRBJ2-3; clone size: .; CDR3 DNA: TGTGCCAGCAGCGTAGGCGGGCCGCAGTATTTT; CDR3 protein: CASSVGGPQYF
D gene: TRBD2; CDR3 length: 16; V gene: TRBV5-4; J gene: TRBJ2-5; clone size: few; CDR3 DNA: TGTGCCAGCAGCATGGAGGTCACGGGGGGGCGAGAGACCCAGTACTTC; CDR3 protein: CASSMEVTGGRETQYF
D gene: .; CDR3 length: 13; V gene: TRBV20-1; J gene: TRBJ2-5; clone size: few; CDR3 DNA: TGCAGTGCCACTACTGGGGGACAAGAGACCCAGTACTTC; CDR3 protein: CSATTGGQETQYF
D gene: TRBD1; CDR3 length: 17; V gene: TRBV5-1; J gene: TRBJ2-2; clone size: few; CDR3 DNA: TGCGCCAGCAGCTGGGCACAGGGGGCGCTGAACACCGGGGAGCTGTTTTTT; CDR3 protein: CASSWAQGALNTGELFF
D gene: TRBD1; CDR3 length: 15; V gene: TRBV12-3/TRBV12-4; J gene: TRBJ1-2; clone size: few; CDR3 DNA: TGTGCCAGCAGTGCCCCCGAGGACAGGTTTCATGGCTACACCTTC; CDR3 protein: CASSAPEDRFHGYTF
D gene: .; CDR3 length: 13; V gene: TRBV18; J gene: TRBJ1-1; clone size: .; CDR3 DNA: TGTGCCAGCTCATCGGGAGGGAACACTGAAGCTTTCTTT; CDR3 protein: CASSSGGNTEAFF
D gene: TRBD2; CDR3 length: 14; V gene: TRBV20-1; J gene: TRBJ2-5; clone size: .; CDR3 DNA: TGCAGTGCTAGTCGCGGGGGGGCCAGGGAGACCCAGTACTTC; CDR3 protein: CSASRGGARETQYF
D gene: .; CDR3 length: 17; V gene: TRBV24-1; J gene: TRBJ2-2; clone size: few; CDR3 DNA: TGTGCCACCAGTGATGCTCCAGGGGCGACGAACACCGGGGAGCTGTTTTTT; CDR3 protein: CATSDAPGATNTGELFF
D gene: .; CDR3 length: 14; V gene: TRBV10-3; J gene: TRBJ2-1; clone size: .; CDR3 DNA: TGTGCCATCAGTGGGGGAGACAGCATCTATGAGCAGTTCTTC; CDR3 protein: CAISGGDSIYEQFF
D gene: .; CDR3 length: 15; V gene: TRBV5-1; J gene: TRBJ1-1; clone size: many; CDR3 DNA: TGCGCCAGCAGCTTGGGACTAGTGCTGAACACTGAAGCTTTCTTT; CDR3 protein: CASSLGLVLNTEAFF
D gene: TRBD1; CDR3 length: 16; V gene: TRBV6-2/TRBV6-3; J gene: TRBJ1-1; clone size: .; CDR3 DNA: TGTGCCAGCAGTTACTCAGGGGGCTCCCTGAACACTGAAGCTTTCTTT; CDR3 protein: CASSYSGGSLNTEAFF
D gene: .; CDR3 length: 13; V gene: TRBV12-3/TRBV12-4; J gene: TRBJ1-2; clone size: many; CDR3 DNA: TGTGCCAGCAGTTTAATGAGGGTCTATGGCTACACCTTC; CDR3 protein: CASSLMRVYGYTF
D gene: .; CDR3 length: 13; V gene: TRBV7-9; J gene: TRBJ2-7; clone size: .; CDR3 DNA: TGTGCCAGCAGCTTTTCGAGACCCGACGAGCAGTACTTC; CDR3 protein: CASSFSRPDEQYF
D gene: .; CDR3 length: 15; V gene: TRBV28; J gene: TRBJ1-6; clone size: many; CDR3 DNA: TGTGCCAGCAGCCCTCGGGGCTCCTATAATTCACCCCTCCACTTT; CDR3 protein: CASSPRGSYNSPLHF
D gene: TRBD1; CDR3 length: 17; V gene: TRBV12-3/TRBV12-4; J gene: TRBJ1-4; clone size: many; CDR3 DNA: TGTGCCAGCAGTTTCTCGTTTCGGGGGACAGGGTACGAAAAACTGTTTTTT; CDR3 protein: CASSFSFRGTGYEKLFF
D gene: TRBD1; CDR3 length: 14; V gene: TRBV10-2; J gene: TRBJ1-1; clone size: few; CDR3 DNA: TGCGCCAGCAGTGACTGGCGGACAGGGAAAGAAGCTTTCTTT; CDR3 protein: CASSDWRTGKEAFF
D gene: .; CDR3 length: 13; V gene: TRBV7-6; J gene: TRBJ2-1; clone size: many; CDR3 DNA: TGTGCCAGCAGCTTAGCGCACGGTGCTGAGCAGTTCTTC; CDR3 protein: CASSLAHGAEQFF
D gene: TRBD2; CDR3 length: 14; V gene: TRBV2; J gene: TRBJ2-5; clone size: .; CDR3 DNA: TGTGCCAGCAGGCCGGGACTAGCGGGGGAGACCCAGTACTTC; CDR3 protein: CASRPGLAGETQYF
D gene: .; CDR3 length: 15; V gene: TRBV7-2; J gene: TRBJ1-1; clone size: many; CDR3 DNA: TGTGCCAGCAGCCTTACCGGGACTGCGAACACTGAAGCTTTCTTT; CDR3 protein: CASSLTGTANTEAFF
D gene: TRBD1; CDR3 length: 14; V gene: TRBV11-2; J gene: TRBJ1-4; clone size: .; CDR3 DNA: TGTGCCAGCAGCTTAACAGGGGGACGGGAAAAACTGTTTTTT; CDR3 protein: CASSLTGGREKLFF
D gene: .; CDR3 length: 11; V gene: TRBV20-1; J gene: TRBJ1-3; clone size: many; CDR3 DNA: TGCAGTGCCCCCGCTGTAGACACCATATATTTT; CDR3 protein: CSAPAVDTIYF
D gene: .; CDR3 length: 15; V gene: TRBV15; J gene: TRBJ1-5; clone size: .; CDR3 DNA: TGTGCCACCAGCAGAGATCGCGGTCCAGATCAGCCCCAGCATTTT; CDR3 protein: CATSRDRGPDQPQHF
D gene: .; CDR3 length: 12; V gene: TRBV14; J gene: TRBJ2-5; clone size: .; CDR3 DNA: TGTGCCAGCAGCCAACGCCGGGAGACCCAGTACTTC; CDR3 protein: CASSQRRETQYF
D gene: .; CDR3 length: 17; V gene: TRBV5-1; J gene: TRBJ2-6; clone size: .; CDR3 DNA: TGCGCCAGCAGCTTGGCGACCCTAAGATCTGGGGCCAACGTCCTGACTTTC; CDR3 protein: CASSLATLRSGANVLTF
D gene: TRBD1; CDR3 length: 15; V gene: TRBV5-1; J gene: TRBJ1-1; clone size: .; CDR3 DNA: TGCGCCAGCAGCTTTCAGGGGGCGGTGAATGCTGAAGCTTTCTTT; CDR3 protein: CASSFQGAVNAEAFF
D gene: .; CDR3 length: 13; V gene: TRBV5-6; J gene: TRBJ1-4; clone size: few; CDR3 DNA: TGTGCCAGCAGCTTGAGAGGGAGGGAAAAACTGTTTTTT; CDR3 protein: CASSLRGREKLFF
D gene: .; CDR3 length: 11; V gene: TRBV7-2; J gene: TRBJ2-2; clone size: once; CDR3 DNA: TGTGCCAGCACCCGGTCCGGGGAGCTGTTTTTT; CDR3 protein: CASTRSGELFF